This T cell receptor (beta chain) was sequenced for a study of blood T cell repertoires in COVID-19. The overall study: Both acute and convalescent COVID-19 samples were obtained from the United States, Italy and Spain.

This CDR3 comprises 14 residues. The germline gives CDR1 SGHRS, CDR2 YFSETQ. The V gene lost 0 bases and the J gene lost 2 bases, with 8 bases spanning the gap. The data were produced by immunoSEQ multiplex PCR, yet TCRdb's version contains in-frame clones alone and is incomplete. The data show 400,000 or so clones, with approximately 92% seen just once and around 1.1% held by the top ten. Participants, roughly 18 to 89 years old, spanned around 26 US areas. The recovered donors of Cohort 3 showed two negative PCRs, clearance, or symptom resolution. Note on this clone: This sample includes further DNA sequences coding for the same CDR3.

The material sequenced was PBMCs or T cells enriched from blood (not recorded which). The gene calls are TRBV5-1 and TRBJ2-5; D perhaps matches TRBD1 (5 bases). The TCR sequence derives from a man aged 25 to 40 who had recovered from COVID-19. The chain's CDR3 is CASSLGQGQETQYF. The DNA of the CDR3 is TGCGCCAGCAGCTTGGGGCAGGGTCAAGAGACCCAGTACTTC.